These T cell receptor beta chains were read from a single sample in a study of technical replicates of blood from a handful of donors. TCRdb's table, derived via immunoSEQ multiplex PCR, lists solely in-frame clones and lacks some. The data show about 100,000 clones, almost 96% seen once. The sample comprised T cells isolated from PBMCs. Every receptor here comes from a human donor in good health. Both conserved end residues are part of each CDR3. A D gene is named only where the DNA matches it firmly. Rows give clone size only sometimes, using once, few, many, or a class for an expanded clone.

D: -; V: TRBV13; size: -; J: TRBJ1-2; DNA: TGTGCCAGCAGCCCCAATACAGGTCCCGACGATGGCTACACCTTC; CDR3: CASSPNTGPDDGYTF
D: -; V: TRBV6-6; size: -; J: TRBJ2-1; DNA: TGTGCCAGCAGTTGGAGATTGAGGGGGGGGGACAATGAGCAGTTCTTC; CDR3: CASSWRLRGGDNEQFF
D: -; V: TRBV6-5; size: -; J: TRBJ2-1; DNA: TGTGCCAGCGAATCAGGGACTGGGGGGTACAATGAGCAGTTCTTC; CDR3: CASESGTGGYNEQFF
D: -; V: TRBV14; size: -; J: TRBJ1-2; DNA: TGTGCCAGCAGCCCTTCAGGGTCCCACTATGGCTACACCTTC; CDR3: CASSPSGSHYGYTF
D: -; V: TRBV10-1; size: -; J: TRBJ2-7; DNA: TGCGCCAGCGGGGACAACTCCTACGAGCAGTACTTC; CDR3: CASGDNSYEQYF
D: TRBD1; V: TRBV5-6; size: once; J: TRBJ2-7; DNA: TGTGCCAGCAGCTTAGGACAGGGGACGTGGTGGTTCTACGAGCAGTACTTC; CDR3: CASSLGQGTWWFYEQYF
D: TRBD1; V: TRBV25-1; size: -; J: TRBJ1-1; DNA: TGTGCCAGCCCACGGGACAGAGGGATCTGGAACACTGAAGCTTTCTTT; CDR3: CASPRDRGIWNTEAFF
D: -; V: TRBV7-6; size: -; J: TRBJ1-1; DNA: TGTGCCAGCAGCTTAGCGCTTAGGACAGCAAAGAACACTGAAGCTTTCTTT; CDR3: CASSLALRTAKNTEAFF
D: TRBD1; V: TRBV23-1; size: -; J: TRBJ2-3; DNA: TGCGCCAGCCGAGCCAGGGGGAAGAAGACAGATACGCAGTATTTT; CDR3: CASRARGKKTDTQYF
D: -; V: TRBV30; size: -; J: TRBJ2-7; DNA: TGTGCCTGGAGTGTAATTACGCGGGCTCTCTCCTACGAGCAGTACTTC; CDR3: CAWSVITRALSYEQYF
D: TRBD1; V: TRBV27; size: -; J: TRBJ1-2; DNA: TGTGCCAGCAGTATGAGCGTCAAGGGGGCGCGTCTCAACTATGGCTACACCTTC; CDR3: CASSMSVKGARLNYGYTF
D: TRBD1; V: TRBV9; size: few; J: TRBJ1-1; DNA: TGTGCCAGCAGCCGACAGGGCGAGCTGTCCCCCTACACTGAAGCTTTCTTT; CDR3: CASSRQGELSPYTEAFF
D: TRBD1; V: TRBV28; size: -; J: TRBJ1-1; DNA: TGTGCCAGCAGTTTTGCCGGGACAGCGAACACTGAAGCTTTCTTT; CDR3: CASSFAGTANTEAFF
D: TRBD1; V: TRBV30; size: -; J: TRBJ1-4; DNA: TGTGCCTGGAGGACAGGGGTGGGTAATGAAAAACTGTTTTTT; CDR3: CAWRTGVGNEKLFF
D: TRBD1; V: TRBV29-1; size: -; J: TRBJ2-7; DNA: TGCAGCGTTGGGGGGACAGGTGGAGCCGAGCAGTACTTC; CDR3: CSVGGTGGAEQYF
D: -; V: TRBV6-5; size: -; J: TRBJ1-5; DNA: TGTGCCAGCAAACTTGGACAGTTTAGCAATCAGCCCCAGCATTTT; CDR3: CASKLGQFSNQPQHF
D: -; V: TRBV7-7; size: -; J: TRBJ1-4; DNA: TGTGCCAGCAGCTTATCACAGGGCAATGAAAAACTGTTTTTT; CDR3: CASSLSQGNEKLFF
D: -; V: TRBV28; size: -; J: TRBJ2-3; DNA: TGTGCCACAGGGCGGGATAGGGATACGCAGTATTTT; CDR3: CATGRDRDTQYF
D: TRBD2; V: TRBV4-2; size: -; J: TRBJ2-1; DNA: TGTGCCAGCAGCCAAGAAACTAGCGGGGCATATGAGCAGTTCTTC; CDR3: CASSQETSGAYEQFF
D: TRBD2; V: TRBV6-1; size: -; J: TRBJ2-7; DNA: TGTGCCAGCAGGACTAGCGGGAGGACCTACGAGCAGTACTTC; CDR3: CASRTSGRTYEQYF
D: -; V: TRBV5-5; size: -; J: TRBJ2-5; DNA: TGTGCCAGCAGCTTGGCCTACAGTCCTGAGCAAGAGACCCAGTACTTC; CDR3: CASSLAYSPEQETQYF
D: -; V: TRBV5-1; size: -; J: TRBJ2-1; DNA: TGCGCCAGCACCCTTAGTCCAAGCGGGTCCTACAATGAGCAGTTCTTC; CDR3: CASTLSPSGSYNEQFF
D: -; V: TRBV7-9; size: -; J: TRBJ1-2; DNA: TGTGCCAGCAGCTTAGCCCCGCAGGGTTCCCATGGCTACACCTTC; CDR3: CASSLAPQGSHGYTF
D: -; V: TRBV12-2; size: -; J: TRBJ2-4; DNA: TGTGCAAGTCGCTTCGACCTTGATCGGGACAGATGGGGCATTCAGTACTTC; CDR3: CASRFDLDRDRWGIQYF
D: -; V: TRBV18; size: -; J: TRBJ2-6; DNA: TGTGCCAGCTCACCAGGAATCCGGAGCTCTGGGGCCAACGTCCTGACTTTC; CDR3: CASSPGIRSSGANVLTF
D: TRBD1; V: TRBV28; size: -; J: TRBJ2-3; DNA: TGTGCCAGCAGTTCAGGGGACAGGGCAACTCCTAGCACAGATACGCAGTATTTT; CDR3: CASSSGDRATPSTDTQYF
D: TRBD1; V: TRBV19; size: -; J: TRBJ1-5; DNA: TGTGCCAGTAGCCCCGGGACAGGGGCGGTTCAGCCCCAGCATTTT; CDR3: CASSPGTGAVQPQHF
D: TRBD2; V: TRBV11-2; size: -; J: TRBJ2-7; DNA: TGTGCCAGCAGCTTACAACTAGCGGGAGTAGCCTACGAGCAGTACTTC; CDR3: CASSLQLAGVAYEQYF
D: -; V: TRBV30; size: -; J: TRBJ2-1; DNA: TGTGCCTGGAGTGTCGGACAGGGAGGGGGTGAGCAGTTCTTC; CDR3: CAWSVGQGGGEQFF
D: -; V: TRBV28; size: -; J: TRBJ1-5; DNA: TGTGCCAGCAGGTGGGGGGAGGTTGGCAATCAGCCCCAGCATTTT; CDR3: CASRWGEVGNQPQHF
D: TRBD1; V: TRBV7-2; size: -; J: TRBJ1-2; DNA: TGTGCCAGTTCGCATCCACAGGGGCGCGGGGTAGGCTATGGCTACACCTTC; CDR3: CASSHPQGRGVGYGYTF
D: TRBD2; V: TRBV5-4; size: -; J: TRBJ2-3; DNA: TGTGCCAGCAGCTTGGCGGGACTAGCGGGGGCTAATACGCAGTATTTT; CDR3: CASSLAGLAGANTQYF
D: -; V: TRBV6-5; size: -; J: TRBJ1-2; DNA: TGTGCCAGCAGAGGACAGACCTATGGCTACACCTTC; CDR3: CASRGQTYGYTF
D: TRBD1; V: TRBV30; size: -; J: TRBJ2-7; DNA: TGTGCCTGGAGTGCGGGACAGTTTAGCGAGCAGTACTTC; CDR3: CAWSAGQFSEQYF
D: TRBD1; V: TRBV4-1; size: -; J: TRBJ2-3; DNA: TGCGCCAGCAGCTCCCCCAAACCGGGACAGGGGTCAGATACGCAGTATTTT; CDR3: CASSSPKPGQGSDTQYF
D: TRBD1; V: TRBV10-3; size: -; J: TRBJ2-6; DNA: TGTGCCATCAGGGCCGGGACAGGGGGGTCTCCCGGGGCCAACGTCCTGACTTTC; CDR3: CAIRAGTGGSPGANVLTF
D: -; V: TRBV9; size: -; J: TRBJ2-1; DNA: TGTGCCAGCAGCGTATCCAGCGATGAGCAGTTCTTC; CDR3: CASSVSSDEQFF
D: -; V: TRBV6-5; size: -; J: TRBJ2-1; DNA: TGTGCCAGCAGTTACTCGACGGAGCCCGCCTACAATGAGCAGTTCTTC; CDR3: CASSYSTEPAYNEQFF
D: TRBD1; V: TRBV4-1; size: -; J: TRBJ1-1; DNA: TGCGCCAGCAGCCAAGTCCGACAGGGGGCGAGAACTGAAGCTTTCTTT; CDR3: CASSQVRQGARTEAFF
D: TRBD1; V: TRBV18; size: -; J: TRBJ2-1; DNA: TGTGCCAGCTCCTTTGAGGGGACAGGGTTTGGTGAGCAGTTCTTC; CDR3: CASSFEGTGFGEQFF
D: TRBD2; V: TRBV10-3; size: -; J: TRBJ2-2; DNA: TGTGCCATCAGGAATACCGGGACTAGCCTTATTACCGGGGAGCTGTTTTTT; CDR3: CAIRNTGTSLITGELFF
D: TRBD2; V: TRBV10-3; size: once; J: TRBJ2-3; DNA: TGTGCCATCAAGCAGACTAGCGGGGGGACAGATACGCAGTATTTT; CDR3: CAIKQTSGGTDTQYF
D: TRBD2; V: TRBV6-6; size: -; J: TRBJ2-2; DNA: TGTGCCAGCAGTTCCGGGACTAGCTCCGGGGAGCTGTTTTTT; CDR3: CASSSGTSSGELFF
D: TRBD2; V: TRBV7-9; size: -; J: TRBJ2-1; DNA: TGTGCCAGCAGCTATTTGACTAGCGGAGCTTACAATGAGCAGTTCTTC; CDR3: CASSYLTSGAYNEQFF
D: -; V: TRBV7-9; size: -; J: TRBJ1-1; DNA: TGTGCCAGCAGCTTGACACCGAGGGACACTGAAGCTTTCTTT; CDR3: CASSLTPRDTEAFF
D: TRBD2; V: TRBV10-3; size: -; J: TRBJ2-3; DNA: TGTGCCATCAGTGAGGAACTAGCGGGCACAGATACGCAGTATTTT; CDR3: CAISEELAGTDTQYF
D: -; V: TRBV29-1; size: -; J: TRBJ1-3; DNA: TGCAGCGTTCAGGGGCGAGGGACCATATATTTT; CDR3: CSVQGRGTIYF
D: TRBD1; V: TRBV9; size: -; J: TRBJ2-7; DNA: TGTGCCAGCAGCGCCGAAGGGGTGGACAGGGGCTACGAGCAGTACTTC; CDR3: CASSAEGVDRGYEQYF
D: -; V: TRBV5-1; size: -; J: TRBJ1-2; DNA: TGCGCCAGCAGTCAAACGGGGGGGAACTATGGCTACACCTTC; CDR3: CASSQTGGNYGYTF
D: -; V: TRBV6-6; size: -; J: TRBJ1-4; DNA: TGTGCCAGCAGCATAGCAGCAACTAATGAAAAACTGTTTTTT; CDR3: CASSIAATNEKLFF
D: -; V: TRBV7-7; size: -; J: TRBJ2-5; DNA: TGTGCCAGCAGCAAGTTAACCCGTTGGGCAGGTCAAGAGACCCAGTACTTC; CDR3: CASSKLTRWAGQETQYF
D: -; V: TRBV9; size: -; J: TRBJ1-1; DNA: TGTGCCAGCAGCGCACAGGGTATGAACACTGAAGCTTTCTTT; CDR3: CASSAQGMNTEAFF
D: TRBD2; V: TRBV14; size: -; J: TRBJ2-3; DNA: TGTGCCAGCAGCCTAGGGACTAGCGGGAACACAGATACGCAGTATTTT; CDR3: CASSLGTSGNTDTQYF
D: -; V: TRBV18; size: -; J: TRBJ2-7; DNA: TGTGCCAGCTCACCAAACCCGGGAGAACCTCTCGAGCAGTACTTC; CDR3: CASSPNPGEPLEQYF
D: -; V: TRBV6-5; size: once; J: TRBJ2-6; DNA: TGTGCCAGCAGGACGGGTCTTTACGGGGCCAACGTCCTGACTTTC; CDR3: CASRTGLYGANVLTF